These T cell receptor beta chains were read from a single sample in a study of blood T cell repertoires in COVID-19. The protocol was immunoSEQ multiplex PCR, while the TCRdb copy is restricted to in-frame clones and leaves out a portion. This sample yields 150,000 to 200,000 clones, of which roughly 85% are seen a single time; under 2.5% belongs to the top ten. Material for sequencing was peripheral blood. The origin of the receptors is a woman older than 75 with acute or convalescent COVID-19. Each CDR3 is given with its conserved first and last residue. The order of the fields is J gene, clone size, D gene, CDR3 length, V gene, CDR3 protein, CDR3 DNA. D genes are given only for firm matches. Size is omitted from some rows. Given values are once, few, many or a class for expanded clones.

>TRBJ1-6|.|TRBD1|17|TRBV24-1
CATRARGDSEYSSPLHF
TGTGCCACCCGGGCCCGTGGGGACAGCGAGTATAGTTCACCCCTCCACTTT
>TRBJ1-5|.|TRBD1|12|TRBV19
CASSDRARPQHF
TGTGCCAGTAGCGACAGGGCACGGCCCCAGCATTTT
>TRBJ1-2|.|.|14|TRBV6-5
CASRARVANYGYTF
TGTGCCAGCAGGGCGAGGGTAGCTAACTATGGCTACACCTTC
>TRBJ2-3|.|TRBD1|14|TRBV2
CASSKGQVRDTQYF
TGTGCCAGCAGTAAAGGACAGGTCAGAGATACGCAGTATTTT
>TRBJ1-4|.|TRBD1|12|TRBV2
CARTGDGEKLFF
TGTGCCCGGACAGGTGACGGTGAAAAACTGTTTTTT
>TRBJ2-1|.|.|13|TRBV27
CASSLSRNNEQFF
TGTGCCAGCAGTTTATCGCGTAACAATGAGCAGTTCTTC
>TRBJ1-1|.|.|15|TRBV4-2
CASSQDKASRAEAFF
TGTGCCAGCAGCCAAGATAAGGCCTCCAGGGCTGAAGCTTTCTTT
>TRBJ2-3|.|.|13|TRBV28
CASINPGMRTQYF
TGTGCCAGCATTAATCCCGGGATGAGGACGCAGTATTTT
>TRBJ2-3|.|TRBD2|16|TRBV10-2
CASSEGLATWTDTQYF
TGCGCCAGCAGTGAGGGACTAGCGACATGGACAGATACGCAGTATTTT
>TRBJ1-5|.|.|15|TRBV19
CASSEGAGVNQPQHF
TGTGCCAGTAGTGAAGGGGCTGGAGTCAATCAGCCCCAGCATTTT
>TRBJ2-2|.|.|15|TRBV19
CASSFAYGATGELFF
TGTGCCAGTAGTTTCGCGTATGGAGCGACCGGGGAGCTGTTTTTT
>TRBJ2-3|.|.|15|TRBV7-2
CASTPGEALLYTQYF
TGTGCCAGCACCCCCGGCGAAGCGCTCCTTTATACGCAGTATTTT
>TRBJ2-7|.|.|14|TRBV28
CASSSPGYHYEQYF
TGTGCCAGCAGTTCCCCAGGGTACCACTACGAGCAGTACTTC
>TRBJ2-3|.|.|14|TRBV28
CASSLGRKTDTQYF
TGTGCCAGCAGTTTAGGGAGGAAGACAGATACGCAGTATTTT
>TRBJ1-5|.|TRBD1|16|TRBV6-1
CASSERTGAGNQPQHF
TGTGCCAGCAGTGAAAGGACAGGGGCTGGCAATCAGCCCCAGCATTTT
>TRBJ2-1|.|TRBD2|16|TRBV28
CASSPLLADPYNEQFF
TGTGCCAGCAGCCCTCTTCTAGCGGACCCCTACAATGAGCAGTTCTTC
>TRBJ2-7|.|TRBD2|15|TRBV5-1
CASSSLATPSYEQYF
TGCGCCAGCAGCTCACTAGCGACTCCCTCCTACGAGCAGTACTTC
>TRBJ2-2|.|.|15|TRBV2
CASTTGHANTGELFF
TGTGCCAGCACTACGGGACACGCGAACACCGGGGAGCTGTTTTTT
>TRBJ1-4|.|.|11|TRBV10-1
CASKGKEKLFF
TGCGCCAGCAAGGGGAAAGAAAAACTGTTTTTT
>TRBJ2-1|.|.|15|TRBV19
CASSVAASHYNEQFF
TGTGCCAGTAGTGTTGCGGCTAGCCACTACAATGAGCAGTTCTTC
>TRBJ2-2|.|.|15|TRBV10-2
CASSESGLGSGELFF
TGCGCCAGCAGTGAGTCGGGACTGGGGAGCGGGGAGCTGTTTTTT
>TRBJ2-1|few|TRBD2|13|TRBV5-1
CASNVAGTGEQFF
TGCGCCAGCAATGTAGCGGGAACGGGAGAGCAGTTCTTC
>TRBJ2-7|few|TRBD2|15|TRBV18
CASSPGSGSVYEQYF
TGTGCCAGCTCACCGGGTAGCGGGAGTGTCTACGAGCAGTACTTC
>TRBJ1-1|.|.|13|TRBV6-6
CASSEAGPTEAFF
TGTGCCAGCAGCGAGGCAGGGCCCACTGAAGCTTTCTTT
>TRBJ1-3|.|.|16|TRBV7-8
CASSPRGQRGKSTIYF
TGTGCCAGCAGCCCCAGGGGCCAGAGGGGGAAAAGCACCATATATTTT
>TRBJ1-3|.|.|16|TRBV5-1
CASSLAGSADGNTIYF
TGCGCCAGCAGCTTGGCCGGCAGCGCGGATGGAAACACCATATATTTT
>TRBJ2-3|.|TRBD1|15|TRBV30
CAWSGQGASTDTQYF
TGTGCCTGGAGTGGACAGGGTGCTAGCACAGATACGCAGTATTTT
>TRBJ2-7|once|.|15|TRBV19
CASSTMGRRDYEQYF
TGTGCCAGTAGTACCATGGGGCGGAGAGATTACGAGCAGTACTTC
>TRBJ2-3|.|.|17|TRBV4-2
CASSQVLADTSTDTQYF
TGTGCCAGCAGCCAAGTATTAGCGGATACAAGCACAGATACGCAGTATTTT
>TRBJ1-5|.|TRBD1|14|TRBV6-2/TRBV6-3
CASRYGTGYQPQHF
TGTGCCAGCAGATACGGGACAGGATATCAGCCCCAGCATTTT
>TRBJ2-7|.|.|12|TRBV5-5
CASSFGTPEQYF
TGTGCCAGCAGCTTTGGGACACCCGAGCAGTACTTC
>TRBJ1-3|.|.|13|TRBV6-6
CASRRLLGNTIYF
TGTGCCAGCAGAAGACTCCTGGGAAACACCATATATTTT
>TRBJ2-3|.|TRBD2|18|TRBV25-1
CASSEYALAGPSTDTQYF
TGTGCCAGCAGTGAATATGCCCTAGCGGGACCTAGCACAGATACGCAGTATTTT
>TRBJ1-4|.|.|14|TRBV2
CASSYSERGEKLFF
TGTGCCAGCAGCTATTCAGAACGAGGTGAAAAACTGTTTTTT
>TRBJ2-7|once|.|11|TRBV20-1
CSAREGGAGYF
TGCAGTGCTAGAGAAGGAGGGGCTGGGTACTTC